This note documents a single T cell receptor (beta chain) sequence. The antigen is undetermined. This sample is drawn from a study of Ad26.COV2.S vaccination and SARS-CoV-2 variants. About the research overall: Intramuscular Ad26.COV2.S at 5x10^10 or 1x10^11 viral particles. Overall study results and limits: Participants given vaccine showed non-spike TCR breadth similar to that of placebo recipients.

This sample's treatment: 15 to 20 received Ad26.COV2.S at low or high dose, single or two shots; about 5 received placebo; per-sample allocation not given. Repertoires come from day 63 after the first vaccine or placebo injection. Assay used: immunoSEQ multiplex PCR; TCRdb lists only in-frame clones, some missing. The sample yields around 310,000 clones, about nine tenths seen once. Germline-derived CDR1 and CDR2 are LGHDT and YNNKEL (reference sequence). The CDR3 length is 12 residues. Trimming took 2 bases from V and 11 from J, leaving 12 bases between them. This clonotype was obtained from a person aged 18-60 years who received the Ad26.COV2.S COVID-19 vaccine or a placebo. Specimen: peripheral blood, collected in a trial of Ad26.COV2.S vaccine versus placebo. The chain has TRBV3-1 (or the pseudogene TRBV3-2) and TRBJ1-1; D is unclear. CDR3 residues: CASSQYKTSAFF. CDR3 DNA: TGTGCCAGCAGCCAATATAAAACGAGTGCTTTCTTT.